These 23 T cell receptor beta chains share one sample of origin, sequenced in a study of CD4 T cell repertoires in COVID-19. No culture step preceded sequencing of the ex vivo isolated memory T cells. Sequencing used immunoSEQ multiplex PCR; TCRdb keeps in-frame clones, though not all of them. The sample contains about 25,000 clones, 93% of which appear only once. The sequences come from circulating follicular helper CD4+ T cells (cTfh) from blood, collected before the COVID-19 pandemic. The origin of the receptors is a human donor who had COVID-19.

V and J are TRBV6-5 and TRBJ2-4; D ambiguous. Per germline, CDR1 MNHEY and CDR2 SVGAGI. This CDR3 region has 16 residues. Between the trimmed V and J ends, which lost 0 bases and 1 base, there was a span of 10 bases. The CDR3 spells CASSYSESVAKNIQYF. The CDR3 coding sequence is TGTGCCAGCAGTTACTCGGAGTCGGTGGCCAAAAACATTCAGTACTTC.

The table lists this clone with a count of one. The chain uses TRBV20-1 and TRBJ1-2; no reliable D call. This CDR3 comprises 11 residues. Germline V gene data show CDR1 as DFQATT and CDR2 as SNEGSKA (reference sequence). Trimming removed 2 bases at V and 8 bases at J, with 9 bases between. The CDR3 DNA reads as TGCAGTGCTAGACGGGGATTAGGCTACACCTTC. It codes for CSARRGLGYTF.

V and J are TRBV14 and TRBJ1-4, with no clear D. The germline V gene encodes CDR1 SGHDN and CDR2 FVKESK. The CDR3 extends over 12 amino acids. V shed 4 bases and J shed 5 bases, with 5 bases lying between them. CDR3 coding DNA: TGTGCCAGCAGCCCGAGGAATGAAAAACTGTTTTTT. Its translation is CASSPRNEKLFF.

The chain employs TRBV5-4 and TRBJ1-1, with 8 bases identical to TRBD1. Trimming at V came to 4 bases and at J to 0 bases, leaving 8 bases not matched to a gene. This CDR3 has 16 amino acids. In germline, CDR1 is SGHNT, CDR2 YYREEE (reference sequence). The CDR3 reads CASSPGQGAMNTEAFF. In DNA form, the CDR3 reads TGTGCCAGCAGCCCTGGTCAGGGGGCGATGAACACTGAAGCTTTCTTT.

The chain has TRBV11-3 and TRBJ1-1; D is possibly TRBD1 (5 bases). V was clipped by 2 bases and J by 1 base, with 5 bases between them. Germline CDR1 and CDR2: SGHNT and YENEEA. The CDR3 is 13 residues long. The CDR3 bases are TGTGCCAGCAGCTTAACAGGGAACACTGAAGCTTTCTTT. It translates to CASSLTGNTEAFF.

This sequence joins TRBV19 and TRBJ1-5, with D possibly matching TRBD1 (5 bases). Trimming stripped 3 bases from V and 7 bases from J, with 16 bases between. The CDR3 totals 15 residues. Germline V gene sequence: CDR1 LNHDA, CDR2 SQIVND (reference sequence). The CDR3 bases are TGTGCCAGTAGTATGGGCGGGACGTTAGGACAGCCCCAGCATTTT. As protein: CASSMGGTLGQPQHF.

The chain carries TRBV5-6 and TRBJ2-3; 7 nucleotides align to TRBD1. Germline-derived CDR1 and CDR2 are SGHDT and YYEEEE. Germline trimming cut 3 bases from V and 0 bases from J; bases unmatched to any gene: 13. This CDR3 region has 18 residues. DNA for the CDR3: TGTGCCAGCAGCTCAACGGGACAGCGGACGATTAGCACAGATACGCAGTATTTT. This gives the protein CASSSTGQRTISTDTQYF.

The chain couples TRBV11-1 to TRBJ2-5, with a possible D match to TRBD1 (6 bases). Matching the DNA end better, TRBJ2-7 makes the J call doubtful. The CDR3 consists of 14 residues. Germline-derived CDR1 and CDR2 are SGHAT and FQDESV (reference sequence). The DNA of the CDR3 is TGTGCCAGCAGCCCCCCCCCGGACAGCGCCGAGCAGTACTTC. Translating it yields CASSPPPDSAEQYF.

This sequence joins TRBV6-1 and TRBJ1-1; a weak D match, TRBD1 (5 bases). The CDR3 consists of 12 residues. CDR1 is MNHNS and CDR2 is SASEGT in the germline V gene. V lost 6 bases and J 10 bases, leaving 15 bases between the germline ends. CDR3 bases: TGTGCCAGCAGCGAAAATAGACAGTTAGCTTTCTTT. Its protein product is CASSENRQLAFF.

The rearrangement links TRBV19 to TRBJ2-5, with 12 bases fitting TRBD2. There are 14 residues in the CDR3. The junction had 6 bases not matched to a gene; V was cut back by 5 bases and J by 8 bases. CDR1 is LNHDA, CDR2 SQIVND, per germline (reference sequence). CDR3 in DNA: TGTGCCAGTAGTCCGAAGACTAGCGGGGGAACCCAGTACTTC. As protein: CASSPKTSGGTQYF.

The genes are TRBV18 and TRBJ1-2; 7 bases match TRBD1. Germline V gene data show CDR1 as KGHSH and CDR2 as LQKENI. The CDR3 sequence is 18 residues long. V shed 3 bases and J 4 bases; nucleotides not matched to a gene: 17. CDR3: CASSPSRQGQSSSYGYTF. CDR3 bases: TGTGCCAGCTCACCGAGCCGACAGGGTCAGAGTAGTAGCTATGGCTACACCTTC.

The chain employs TRBV19 and TRBJ1-2; TRBD1 aligns across 9 bases. V dropped 7 bases and J dropped 1; count of bases not matched to a gene: 16. The CDR3 loop spans 18 amino acids. The V gene's germline CDR1 is LNHDA and CDR2 SQIVND (reference sequence). The CDR3 here is CASITQFAGTGINYGYTF. The CDR3, as DNA: TGTGCCAGTATAACCCAATTCGCCGGGACAGGGATTAACTATGGCTACACCTTC.

The chain uses TRBV29-1 and TRBJ2-7; a possible D gene is TRBD2 (5 bases). Trimming left V 8 bases short and J 5 bases short, with 16 bases between. The CDR3 consists of 12 residues. Germline assignment: CDR1 SQVTM and CDR2 ANQGSEA. The CDR3 here is CSIISGDNEQYF. The CDR3 nucleotides are TGCAGCATTATTTCCGGGGATAACGAGCAGTACTTC.

The chain recombines TRBV15 with TRBJ2-5; 9 nucleotides line up with TRBD2. The V and J ends lost 2 bases and 5 bases, in that order; junction bases with no gene match: 12. Germline lookup yields CDR1 LNHNV and CDR2 YYDKDF (reference sequence). CDR3 length equals 17 residues. This chain's CDR3 is CATSRSAIAGDLETQYF. DNA of the CDR3: TGTGCCACCAGCAGATCCGCAATAGCGGGGGATCTGGAGACCCAGTACTTC.

The sample holds a few counts of this clone. The chain employs TRBV7-9 and TRBJ1-1; D remains unclear. CDR3 length equals 13 residues. Deletions cut 1 base from V and 4 bases from J, with 7 bases between. Germline CDR1 and CDR2: SEHNR and FQNEAQ (reference sequence). CDR3 coding DNA: TGTGCCAGCAGCTTAGTGGCAGGCACTGAAGCTTTCTTT. This encodes CASSLVAGTEAFF.

The chain couples TRBV6-6 to TRBJ1-6, with D perhaps TRBD1 (5 bases). Germline-derived CDR1 and CDR2 are MNHNY and SVGAGI (reference sequence). There are 13 residues in the CDR3. The V and J ends lost 8 bases and 5 bases respectively, with 10 bases between them. The CDR3 bases are TGTGCCAGCGAGCAGACAGATAATTCACCCCTCCACTTT. Protein sequence: CASEQTDNSPLHF.

This rearrangement joins TRBV20-1 to TRBJ2-7; D not resolved. CDR3 length: 11 residues. Germline CDR1 DFQATT, CDR2 SNEGSKA (reference sequence). V was pared by 6 bases and J by 6 bases, with 12 bases between. CDR3 nucleotide sequence: TGCAGTGCCCCCCTGTCTCTCGAGCAGTACTTC. Its translation: CSAPLSLEQYF.

This clone came up a few times. V gene TRBV10-3 combines with J gene TRBJ1-2, with 9 bases lining up with TRBD1. V dropped 7 bases and J dropped 5; count of bases not matched to a gene: 5. This CDR3 region has 13 residues. The germline V gene encodes CDR1 ENHRY and CDR2 SYGVKD. CDR3 coding DNA: TGTGCCATCACGGACAGGGGCGGTTATGGCTACACCTTC. Its protein product is CAITDRGGYGYTF.

V gene TRBV11-3 combines with J gene TRBJ1-3; D is ambiguous. This CDR3 contains 16 residues. V was clipped by 7 bases and J by 0 bases, with 16 bases between them. CDR1 and CDR2 (germline): SGHNT, YENEEA. CDR3 nucleotide sequence: TGTGCCAGCACCAGTGAGGATCCGCTCTCTGGAAACACCATATATTTT. Its translation is CASTSEDPLSGNTIYF.

The chain has TRBV5-1 and TRBJ2-5, with 12 positions matching TRBD1. V lost 0 bases and J lost 5; bases outside the gene matches: 2. Looked up from germline, CDR1 is SGHRS and CDR2 is YFSETQ. CDR3 size: 15 residues. The CDR3 nucleotides read TGCGCCAGCAGCTTGGGGGACAGGGGGCATGAGACCCAGTACTTC. Its translation is CASSLGDRGHETQYF.

The rearrangement links TRBV7-9 to TRBJ1-6; 7 nucleotides agree with TRBD1. Trimming took 4 bases from V and 7 from J; bases not matched to a gene: 16. Germline CDR1 and CDR2: SEHNR and FQNEAQ (reference sequence). The CDR3 runs to 18 residues. The CDR3: CASSSSGRDSFTNSPLHF. CDR3 in DNA: TGTGCCAGCAGCTCATCCGGCCGGGACAGTTTTACAAATTCACCCCTCCACTTT.

The rearrangement links TRBV12-5 to TRBJ1-3; D uncertain. The CDR3 covers 18 residues. The germline V gene encodes CDR1 LGHNT and CDR2 FRNRAP. V was cut by 0 bases and J by 0 bases, with 15 bases left in between. In DNA form, the CDR3 reads TGTGCTAGTGGTTTGGTAATGAGAGGGTCCAACTCTGGAAACACCATATATTTT. This translates into CASGLVMRGSNSGNTIYF.

The chain recombines TRBV19 with TRBJ2-1, with 10 bases that match TRBD2. This CDR3 has 17 amino acids. Germline V gives CDR1 LNHDA, CDR2 SQIVND (reference sequence). V lost 5 bases and J lost 0; bases outside the gene matches: 7. Here the CDR3 reads CASSLAGVRSSYNEQFF. The CDR3 nucleotides read TGTGCCAGTAGTCTAGCGGGAGTCAGGAGCTCCTACAATGAGCAGTTCTTC.